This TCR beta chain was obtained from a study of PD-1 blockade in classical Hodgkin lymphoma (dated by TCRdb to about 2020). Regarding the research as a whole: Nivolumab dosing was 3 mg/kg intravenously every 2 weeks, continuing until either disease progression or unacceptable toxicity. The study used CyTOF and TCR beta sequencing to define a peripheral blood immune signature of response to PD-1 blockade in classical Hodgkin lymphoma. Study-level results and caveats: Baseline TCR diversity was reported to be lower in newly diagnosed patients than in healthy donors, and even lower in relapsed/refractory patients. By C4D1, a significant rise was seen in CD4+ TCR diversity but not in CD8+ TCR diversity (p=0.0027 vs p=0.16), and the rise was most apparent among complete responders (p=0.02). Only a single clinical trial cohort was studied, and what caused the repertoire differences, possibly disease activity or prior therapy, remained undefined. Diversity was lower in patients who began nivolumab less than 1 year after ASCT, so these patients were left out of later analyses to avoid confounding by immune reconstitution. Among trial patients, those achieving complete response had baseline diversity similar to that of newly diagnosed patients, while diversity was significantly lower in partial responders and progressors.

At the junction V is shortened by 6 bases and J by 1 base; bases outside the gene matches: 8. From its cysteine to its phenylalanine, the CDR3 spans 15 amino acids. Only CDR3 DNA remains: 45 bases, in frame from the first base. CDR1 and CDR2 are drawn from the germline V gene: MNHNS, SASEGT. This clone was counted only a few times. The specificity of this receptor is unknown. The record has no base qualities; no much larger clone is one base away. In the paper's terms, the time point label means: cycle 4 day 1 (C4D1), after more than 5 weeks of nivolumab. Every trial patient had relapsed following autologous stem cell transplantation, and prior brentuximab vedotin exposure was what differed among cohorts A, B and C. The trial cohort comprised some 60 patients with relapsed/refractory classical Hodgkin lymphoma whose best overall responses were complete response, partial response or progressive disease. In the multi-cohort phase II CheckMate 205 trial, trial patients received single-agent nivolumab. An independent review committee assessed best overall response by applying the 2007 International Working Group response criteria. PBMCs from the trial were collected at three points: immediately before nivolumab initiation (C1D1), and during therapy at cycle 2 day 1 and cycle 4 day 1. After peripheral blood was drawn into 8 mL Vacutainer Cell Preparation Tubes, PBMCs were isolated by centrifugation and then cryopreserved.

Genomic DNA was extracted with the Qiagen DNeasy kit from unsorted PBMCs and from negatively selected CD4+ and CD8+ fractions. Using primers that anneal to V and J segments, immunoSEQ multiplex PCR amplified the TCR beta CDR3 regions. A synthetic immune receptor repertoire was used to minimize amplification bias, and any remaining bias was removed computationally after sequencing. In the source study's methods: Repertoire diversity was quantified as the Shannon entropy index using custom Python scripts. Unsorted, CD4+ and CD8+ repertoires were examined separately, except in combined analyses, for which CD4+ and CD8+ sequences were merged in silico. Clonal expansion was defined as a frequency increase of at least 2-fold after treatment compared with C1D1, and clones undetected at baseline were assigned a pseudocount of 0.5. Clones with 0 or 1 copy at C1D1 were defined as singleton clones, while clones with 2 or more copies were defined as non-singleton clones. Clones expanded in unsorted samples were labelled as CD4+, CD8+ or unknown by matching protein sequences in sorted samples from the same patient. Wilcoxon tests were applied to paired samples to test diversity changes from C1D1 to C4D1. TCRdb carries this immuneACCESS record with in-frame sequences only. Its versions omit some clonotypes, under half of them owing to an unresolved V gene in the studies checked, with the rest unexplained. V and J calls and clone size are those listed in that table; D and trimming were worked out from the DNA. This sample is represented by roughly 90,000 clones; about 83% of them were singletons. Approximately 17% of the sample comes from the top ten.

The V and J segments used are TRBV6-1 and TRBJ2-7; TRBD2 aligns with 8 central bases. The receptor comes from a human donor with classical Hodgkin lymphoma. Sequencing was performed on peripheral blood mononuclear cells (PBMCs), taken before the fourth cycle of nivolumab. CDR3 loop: CASRTAGVASYEQYF. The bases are TGTGCCAGCAGAACAGCGGGAGTGGCATCCTACGAGCAGTACTTC.